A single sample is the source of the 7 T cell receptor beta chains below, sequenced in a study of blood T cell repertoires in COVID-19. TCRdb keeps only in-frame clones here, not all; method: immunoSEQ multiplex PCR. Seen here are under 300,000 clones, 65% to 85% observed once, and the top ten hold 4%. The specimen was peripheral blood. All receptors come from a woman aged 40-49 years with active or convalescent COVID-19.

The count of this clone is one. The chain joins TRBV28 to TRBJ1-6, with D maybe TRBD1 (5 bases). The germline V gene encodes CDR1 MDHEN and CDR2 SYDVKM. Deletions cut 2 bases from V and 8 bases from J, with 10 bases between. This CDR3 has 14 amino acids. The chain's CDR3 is CASSLRRQHSPLHF. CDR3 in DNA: TGTGCCAGCAGTTTAAGGAGACAGCATTCACCCCTCCACTTT.

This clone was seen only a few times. The CDR3 nucleotides are TGTGCCAGCAGTTTAAAGGGGGTCACTGAAGCTTTCTTT. Protein sequence: CASSLKGVTEAFF. The chain has TRBV28 and TRBJ1-1, with D possibly TRBD1 on 6 matching bases. The germline CDR1 and CDR2 sequences are MDHEN and SYDVKM. The V end lost 2 bases, the J end lost 4 bases, and 8 bases lay between the germline ends. The CDR3 is 13 amino acids.

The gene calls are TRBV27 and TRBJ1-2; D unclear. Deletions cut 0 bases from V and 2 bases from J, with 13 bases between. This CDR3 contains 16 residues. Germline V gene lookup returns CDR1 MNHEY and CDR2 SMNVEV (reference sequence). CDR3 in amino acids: CASSLSMRAGNYGYTF. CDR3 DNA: TGTGCCAGCAGTTTATCAATGCGGGCAGGAAACTATGGCTACACCTTC.

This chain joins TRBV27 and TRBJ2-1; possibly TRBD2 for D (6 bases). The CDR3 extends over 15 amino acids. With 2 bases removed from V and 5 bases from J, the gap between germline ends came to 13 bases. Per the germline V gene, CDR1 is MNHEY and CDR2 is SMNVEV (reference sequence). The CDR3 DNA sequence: TGTGCCAGCAGTTTAGGCCGGGCGGGGAACAATGAGCAGTTCTTC. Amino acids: CASSLGRAGNNEQFF.

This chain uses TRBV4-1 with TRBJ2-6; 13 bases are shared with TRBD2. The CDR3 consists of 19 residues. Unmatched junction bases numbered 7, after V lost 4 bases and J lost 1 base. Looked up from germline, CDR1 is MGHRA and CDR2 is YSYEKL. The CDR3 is CASSLGLAGDGSGANVLTF. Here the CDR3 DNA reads TGCGCCAGCAGCCTCGGACTAGCGGGGGATGGATCTGGGGCCAACGTCCTGACTTTC.

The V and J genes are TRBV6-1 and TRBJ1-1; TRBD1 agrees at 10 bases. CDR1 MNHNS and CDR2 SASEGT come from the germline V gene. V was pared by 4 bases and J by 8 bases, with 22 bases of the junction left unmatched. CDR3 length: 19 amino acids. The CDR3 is CASSGRDRGYLTRQGEAFF. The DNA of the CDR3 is TGTGCCAGCAGTGGCCGGGACAGGGGCTATCTAACCAGACAGGGCGAAGCTTTCTTT.

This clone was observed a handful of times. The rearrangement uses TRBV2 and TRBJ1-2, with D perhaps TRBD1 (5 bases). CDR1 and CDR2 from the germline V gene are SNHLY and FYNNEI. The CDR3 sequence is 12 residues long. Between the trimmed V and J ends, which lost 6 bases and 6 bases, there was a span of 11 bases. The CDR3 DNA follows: TGTGCCAGCAGCCCCTGGGGGGATGGCTACACCTTC. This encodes CASSPWGDGYTF.